The next 20 T cell receptor beta chains were all read from a single sample in a study of shared clonotypes between healthy human individuals. The repertoire was sequenced with immunoSEQ multiplex PCR; TCRdb's copy has only in-frame clones and lacks some. The sample holds about 600,000 clones, roughly 96% seen once. CD45RO negativity and positive selection for CCR7 defined naive CD8 cells, a population that excluded terminally differentiated effector memory CD45RA+ cells. Input material: naive CD8+ T cells sorted from blood. These receptors were taken from a woman aged 30 to 39 in good health.

The rearrangement uses TRBV7-2 and TRBJ2-1; TRBD2 might be the D (6 bases). The germline CDR1 and CDR2 sequences are SGHTA and FQGNSA. Trimming pared 1 base from V and 11 bases from J, leaving 24 bases between. The CDR3 spans 17 residues. Here the CDR3 DNA reads TGTGCCAGCAGCTTAGTGTTTGTGATAGCTAGCGAGACCAAGCAGTTCTTC. This gives the protein CASSLVFVIASETKQFF.

The chain employs TRBV9 and TRBJ2-1; 7 nucleotides align to TRBD2. The CDR3 totals 16 residues. Trimming at V came to 3 bases and at J to 0 bases, leaving 6 bases not matched to a gene. Germline V gene data show CDR1 as SGDLS and CDR2 as YYNGEE. CDR3 sequence reads: CASSGPREDSYNEQFF. In nucleotides, the CDR3 is TGTGCCAGCAGCGGACCCCGGGAGGACTCCTACAATGAGCAGTTCTTC.

V and J are TRBV7-8 and TRBJ2-2; the D gene is possibly TRBD2 (6 bases). This CDR3 region has 18 residues. Germline V gives CDR1 SGHVS, CDR2 FQNEAQ. V was clipped by 1 base and J by 4 bases, with 19 bases between them. The CDR3 DNA sequence: TGTGCCAGCAGCTTAGATCCAGGGTGGCGGGAATCCACCGGGGAGCTGTTTTTT. Amino acids: CASSLDPGWRESTGELFF.

This clone was seen once. The chain links TRBV9 to TRBJ2-4, with D possibly being TRBD2 (5 bases). This CDR3 region has 13 residues. The germline V gene encodes CDR1 SGDLS and CDR2 YYNGEE. Trimming left V 3 bases short and J 5 bases short, with 9 bases between. The CDR3 nucleotides read TGTGCCAGCAGCGAACTAGACGAAAACATTCAGTACTTC. This sequence encodes CASSELDENIQYF.

The gene calls are TRBV5-6 and TRBJ2-6; no reliable D call. V lost 4 bases and J 4 bases, leaving 6 bases between the germline ends. Germline assignment: CDR1 SGHDT and CDR2 YYEEEE. The CDR3 is 13 residues long. The CDR3 DNA reads TGTGCCAGCAGCCCGGCAGGGGCCAACGTCCTGACTTTC. This gives the protein CASSPAGANVLTF. The full variable domain, rest sourced from reference TRBV5-6 and TRBJ2-6, is DAGVTQSPTHLIKTRGQQVTLRCSPKSGHDTVSWYQQALGQGPQFIFQYYEEEERQRGNFPDRFSGHQFPNYSSELNVNALLLGDSALYLCASSPAGANVLTFGAGSRLTVL.

The chain uses TRBV28 and TRBJ2-1; possible D gene TRBD1, 5 bases. In germline, CDR1 is MDHEN, CDR2 SYDVKM. This CDR3 has 13 amino acids. The germline V and J ends were trimmed by 4 bases and 6 bases, with 10 bases remaining between them. As DNA, the CDR3 is TGTGCCAGCAGTTCAGGGATAGGCAATGAGCAGTTCTTC. Its protein is CASSSGIGNEQFF.

The V gene is TRBV6-6, the J gene TRBJ2-5; 12 bases are shared with TRBD2. Looked up from germline, CDR1 is MNHNY and CDR2 is SVGAGI (reference sequence). With V trimmed by 8 bases and J by 1 base, 8 bases remained unmatched. This CDR3 spans 16 amino acids. Here the CDR3 reads CASGSLAGGIQETQYF. CDR3 DNA sequence: TGTGCCAGCGGATCTCTAGCGGGAGGGATCCAAGAGACCCAGTACTTC.

This rearrangement joins TRBV27 to TRBJ2-5; perhaps TRBD1 as D (6 bases). Per germline, CDR1 MNHEY and CDR2 SMNVEV (reference sequence). Deletions cut 8 bases from V and 5 bases from J, with 15 bases between. This CDR3 has 13 residues. The CDR3 is CASGTFGWETQYF. DNA for the CDR3: TGTGCCAGCGGGACATTCGGCTGGGAGACCCAGTACTTC.

CDR3 coding DNA: TGTGCCACCAGCAGAGATTTGACTGGGGCAAATCAGCCCCAGCATTTT. Translation gives CATSRDLTGANQPQHF. The chain uses TRBV15 and TRBJ1-5, with D possibly being TRBD1 (5 bases). The CDR3 spans 16 residues. Germline CDR1 and CDR2: LNHNV and YYDKDF (reference sequence). V gave up 0 bases and J gave up 4 bases, with 13 bases separating them.

In DNA, the CDR3 is TGTGCCAGCAGAAGGGACAGATTGAATGAGCAGTACTTC. This translates into CASRRDRLNEQYF. This chain connects TRBV2 to TRBJ2-7; 7 bases are shared with TRBD1. The CDR3 extends over 13 amino acids. The germline V gene has CDR1 SNHLY and CDR2 FYNNEI. V gave up 6 bases and J gave up 7 bases; unmatched junction bases: 9. The complete variable domain, with remaining parts taken from reference TRBV2 and TRBJ2-7, reads EPEVTQTPSHQVTQMGQEVILRCVPISNHLYFYWYRQILGQKVEFLVSFYNNEISEKSEIFDDQFSVERPDGSNFTLKIRSTKLEDSAMYFCASRRDRLNEQYFGPGTRLTVT.

V usage is TRBV19 and J usage is TRBJ2-7; D possibly corresponds to TRBD2 (5 bases). The CDR3 totals 14 residues. The V and J ends lost 4 bases and 2 bases respectively, with 12 bases between them. The germline V gene has CDR1 LNHDA and CDR2 SQIVND (reference sequence). CDR3 sequence: CASSTGVGTYEQYF. CDR3 DNA: TGTGCCAGTAGTACCGGGGTAGGGACCTACGAGCAGTACTTC.

This clone came up once. The chain uses TRBV5-1 and TRBJ2-2; the match to TRBD2 covers 14 bases. After removal of 5 bases from V and 6 bases from J, the junction contained 3 bases not matched to a gene. The CDR3 covers 15 residues. CDR1 and CDR2 from the germline V gene are SGHRS and YFSETQ. The CDR3 bases are TGCGCCAGCAGGGGGACTAGCGGGAGCGCCGGGGAGCTGTTTTTT. Residues: CASRGTSGSAGELFF.

The chain employs TRBV28 and TRBJ2-3; D call uncertain. The CDR3 contains 14 residues. Germline assignment: CDR1 MDHEN and CDR2 SYDVKM. Trimming stripped 6 bases from V and 2 bases from J, with 12 bases between. The CDR3 coding sequence is TGTGCCAGCAGCCCCGTCCATGACACAGATACGCAGTATTTT. Translation gives CASSPVHDTDTQYF. Complete variable domain (other parts from reference TRBV28 and TRBJ2-3): DVKVTQSSRYLVKRTGEKVFLECVQDMDHENMFWYRQDPGLGLRLIYFSYDVKMKEKGDIPEGYSVSREKKERFSLILESASTNQTSMYLCASSPVHDTDTQYFGPGTRLTVL.

This chain uses TRBV7-9 with TRBJ2-3; D ambiguous. The V and J ends lost 1 base and 0 bases respectively, with 11 bases between them. Germline CDR1 SEHNR, CDR2 FQNEAQ (reference sequence). This CDR3 is 16 amino acids long. Written as DNA, the CDR3 is TGTGCCAGCAGCTTAGAATACTCGCGGAGCACAGATACGCAGTATTTT. Amino acid sequence: CASSLEYSRSTDTQYF.

The CDR3 sequence: CASAGERDRGLTAETQYF. The DNA of the CDR3 is TGTGCCAGCGCGGGCGAAAGGGACAGGGGGCTTACGGCGGAGACCCAGTACTTC. This chain joins TRBV28 and TRBJ2-5; 12 nucleotides align to TRBD1. The CDR3 totals 18 residues. Trimming removed 8 bases from V and 5 bases from J; junction bases left unmatched: 18. Germline V lookup: CDR1 MDHEN, CDR2 SYDVKM.

This clone was detected only once. V is TRBV6-6 and J is TRBJ2-7; TRBD1 matches 7 bases. In germline, CDR1 is MNHNY, CDR2 SVGAGI (reference sequence). The CDR3 runs to 15 residues. The trim removed 5 bases at V and 3 bases at J, leaving 10 bases unmatched. The CDR3 spells CASSASGTAYYEQYF. In nucleotides, the CDR3 is TGTGCCAGCAGTGCGTCCGGGACAGCCTACTACGAGCAGTACTTC.

J is TRBJ2-3 and V is TRBV7-9; 8 positions agree with TRBD2. The CDR3 is 15 amino acids. Germline V lookup: CDR1 SEHNR, CDR2 FQNEAQ (reference sequence). Trimming removed 8 bases from V and 2 bases from J; junction bases left unmatched: 9. CDR3 sequence (DNA): TGTGCCAGCTGGGGTAGCGGGGATTTCACAGATACGCAGTATTTT. This sequence encodes CASWGSGDFTDTQYF.

J is TRBJ1-1 and V is TRBV29-1; D gene uncertain. The V gene lost 4 bases and the J gene lost 0 bases, with 3 bases spanning the gap. This CDR3 has 11 residues. Germline V gene lookup returns CDR1 SQVTM and CDR2 ANQGSEA. The CDR3 loop reads CSVAVNTEAFF. CDR3 DNA: TGCAGCGTTGCAGTGAACACTGAAGCTTTCTTT.

This rearrangement joins TRBV28 to TRBJ2-7; D unresolved. Trimming removed 2 bases from V and 1 base from J, with 9 bases in between. The V gene's germline CDR1 is MDHEN and CDR2 SYDVKM. This CDR3 is built from 14 residues. The DNA of the CDR3 is TGTGCCAGCAGTTTAGTCTTGAATTCCTACGAGCAGTACTTC. It encodes CASSLVLNSYEQYF.

This chain connects TRBV4-1 to TRBJ2-3, with 9 bases lining up with TRBD1. V shed 1 base, J shed 0 bases, and the junction held 2 bases outside the gene matches. The CDR3 is made up of 16 amino acids. Germline V CDR1 and CDR2: MGHRA, YSYEKL. The CDR3 is CASSQGTGDSTDTQYF. Here the CDR3 DNA reads TGCGCCAGCAGCCAAGGGACAGGGGACAGCACAGATACGCAGTATTTT.